The 25 T cell receptor beta chains listed next were all sequenced from one sample in a study of cytomegalovirus exposure and HLA in healthy donors. The PCR was carried out with 60 Vbeta primers and 13 Jbeta primers. The repertoire was sequenced with immunoSEQ multiplex PCR; TCRdb's copy has only in-frame clones and lacks some. This sample has some 110,000 clones; less than 80% occur once, and the top ten carry more than 8%. Sequencing input: PBMCs. The receptors stem from a middle-aged woman in good health and CMV-seropositive.

The V gene is TRBV5-6, the J gene TRBJ1-2, with D tentatively TRBD1 (5 bases). The germline CDR1 and CDR2 sequences are SGHDT and YYEEEE. V was shortened by 1 base and J by 2 bases, with 12 bases between the two germline ends. The CDR3 contains 15 residues. Here the CDR3 reads CASSLPPGPNYGYTF. In nucleotides, the CDR3 is TGTGCCAGCAGCTTGCCGCCAGGGCCAAACTATGGCTACACCTTC. Full variable domain (rest looked up from reference TRBV5-6 and TRBJ1-2): DAGVTQSPTHLIKTRGQQVTLRCSPKSGHDTVSWYQQALGQGPQFIFQYYEEEERQRGNFPDRFSGHQFPNYSSELNVNALLLGDSALYLCASSLPPGPNYGYTFGSGTRLTVV.

There are a few counts of this clone. V usage is TRBV5-1 and J usage is TRBJ2-2; the D is unclear. Germline CDR1 is SGHRS and CDR2 is YFSETQ. V gave up 0 bases and J gave up 4 bases, with 13 bases separating them. The CDR3 covers 16 residues. CDR3 in DNA: TGCGCCAGCAGCTTGGGCCCGCTTCCGGGCACCGGGGAGCTGTTTTTT. It is translated as CASSLGPLPGTGELFF.

The chain carries TRBV7-2 and TRBJ2-5, with D perhaps matching TRBD1 (5 bases). The DNA end favors TRBJ2-7, so the J call may be wrong. CDR1 SGHTA and CDR2 FQGNSA come from the germline V gene. The CDR3 is made up of 13 amino acids. The CDR3 loop reads CASSLGGVYEQYF. The CDR3 DNA follows: TGTGCCAGCAGCTTAGGGGGCGTCTACGAGCAGTACTTC.

V usage is TRBV29-1 and J usage is TRBJ1-4; D gene uncertain. Germline CDR1 SQVTM, CDR2 ANQGSEA. V lost 2 bases and J 8 bases, leaving 18 bases between the germline ends. This CDR3 has 15 amino acids. CDR3 region: CSVELANWGEEKLFF. The CDR3 DNA sequence: TGCAGCGTTGAATTGGCGAATTGGGGAGAAGAAAAACTGTTTTTT.

Comments on this clone: A junction end diverges from the germline sequence, so it may reflect a read error. The DNA of the CDR3 is TGTGCCAGCAGCTTTCCTCGGGGGACTAATAAAAAACTGTTTTTT. Translating it yields CASSFPRGTNKKLFF. This chain uses TRBV5-6 with TRBJ1-4; D might be TRBD1 (5 bases). Looked up from germline, CDR1 is SGHDT and CDR2 is YYEEEE. CDR3 length equals 15 residues.

This clone turned up a few times. The rearrangement links TRBV28 to TRBJ2-5; possible D gene TRBD2, 5 bases. V shed 7 bases and J shed 1 base, with 13 bases lying between them. Germline assignment: CDR1 MDHEN and CDR2 SYDVKM. This CDR3 is 14 amino acids long. The CDR3 reads CASMRVLLQETQYF. CDR3 sequence (DNA): TGTGCCAGCATGAGGGTCCTCCTCCAAGAGACCCAGTACTTC.

J is TRBJ2-3 and V is TRBV27, with 7 bases lining up with TRBD1. Germline V CDR1 and CDR2: MNHEY, SMNVEV (reference sequence). CDR3 length: 15 amino acids. V lost 2 bases and J lost 3; bases outside the gene matches: 5. The CDR3 bases are TGTGCCAGCAGTTTACAGGGGGTTGGGACAGATACGCAGTATTTT. Amino acid sequence: CASSLQGVGTDTQYF.

The CDR3 here is CASSKTQLLTDTQYF. The DNA for the CDR3 is TGTGCCAGCAGTAAGACACAACTCCTCACAGATACGCAGTATTTT. The V call is TRBV2, the J call TRBJ2-3; no definite D call. The V end was cut by 5 bases, the J end by 2 bases, with 14 bases between. This CDR3 has 15 residues. Looked up from germline, CDR1 is SNHLY and CDR2 is FYNNEI.

V and J are TRBV10-3 and TRBJ2-1, with TRBD2 matching 8 bases. J gave up 0 bases and V 4 bases, and 5 bases lay outside the gene matches. Germline CDR1 ENHRY, CDR2 SYGVKD. This CDR3 region has 16 residues. The CDR3 sequence is CAISVAGGGSYNEQFF. Here the CDR3 DNA reads TGTGCCATCAGTGTCGCGGGAGGCGGCTCCTACAATGAGCAGTTCTTC.

V is TRBV27 and J is TRBJ2-1; D not certain. The V end was cut by 0 bases, the J end by 0 bases, with 6 bases between. The CDR3 spans 15 residues. Germline CDR1 is MNHEY and CDR2 is SMNVEV (reference sequence). The CDR3 reads CASSLSPSSYNEQFF. CDR3 bases: TGTGCCAGCAGTTTATCGCCTAGCTCCTACAATGAGCAGTTCTTC.

This clone has just a few counts. The V call is TRBV11-2, the J call TRBJ1-2; D is perhaps TRBD1 (5 bases). V was trimmed by 5 bases and J by 2 bases, leaving 12 bases between them. The CDR3 is made up of 14 amino acids. Germline V CDR1 and CDR2: SGHAT, FQNNGV. CDR3 loop: CASSGGIRNYGYTF. DNA for the CDR3: TGTGCCAGCAGCGGGGGGATTAGAAACTATGGCTACACCTTC.

This rearrangement joins TRBV5-4 to TRBJ2-3, with TRBD2 identical over 7 bases. The CDR3 contains 14 residues. V trimming: 4 bases; J trimming: 1 base; junction bases outside the gene matches: 3. Germline V gives CDR1 SGHNT, CDR2 YYREEE (reference sequence). DNA of the CDR3: TGTGCCAGCAGCAGGACTAGGGGCACAGATACGCAGTATTTT. Its translation is CASSRTRGTDTQYF.

The genes are TRBV6-1 and TRBJ1-2; D unclear. V lost 8 bases, J lost 4 bases, and 17 bases lay in between. Germline loops: CDR1 MNHNS, CDR2 SASEGT. The CDR3 has 14 residues. The CDR3: CASLSHRVGYGYTF. CDR3 nucleotides: TGTGCCAGCTTGTCCCACCGGGTCGGCTATGGCTACACCTTC.

The chain combines TRBV6-5 with TRBJ1-6, with unresolved D. CDR3 size: 14 residues. V was shortened by 6 bases and J by 6 bases, with 12 bases between the two germline ends. Per germline, CDR1 MNHEY and CDR2 SVGAGI. The CDR3, as DNA: TGTGCCAGCAGCCCGGAGGGAGTTAATTCACCCCTCCACTTT. Translation: CASSPEGVNSPLHF.

The rearrangement joins TRBV18 to TRBJ1-5; D is possibly TRBD1 (5 bases). Germline CDR1 and CDR2: KGHSH and LQKENI. Trimming took off 6 bases at V and 7 bases at J, with 16 bases between the two ends. This CDR3 contains 14 residues. The CDR3 DNA reads TGTGCCAGCTCCCTAGGGGCGGGGGACCAGCCCCAGCATTTT. Its translation: CASSLGAGDQPQHF.

In this sample, this clone turned up a few times. The chain employs TRBV18 and TRBJ2-7; D is possibly TRBD2 (5 bases). This CDR3 has 15 amino acids. Trimming cost V 0 bases and J 6 bases, with 15 bases left between them. The germline V gene has CDR1 KGHSH and CDR2 LQKENI. CDR3 nucleotides: TGTGCCAGCTCACCACCGTCGAGACTAATGTCCGAGCAGTACTTC. Amino acids: CASSPPSRLMSEQYF.

The chain is built from TRBV5-1 and TRBJ2-1; D possibly corresponds to TRBD2 (6 bases). Between the trimmed V and J ends, which lost 4 bases and 9 bases, there was a span of 14 bases. The CDR3 consists of 13 residues. The V gene's germline CDR1 is SGHRS and CDR2 YFSETQ. CDR3 nucleotide sequence: TGCGCCAGCAGCCCGACTAGTTCTGGTGAGCAGTTCTTC. This sequence encodes CASSPTSSGEQFF.

The V call is TRBV27, the J call TRBJ2-5; TRBD2 agrees at 10 bases. This CDR3 has 14 residues. Germline lookup yields CDR1 MNHEY and CDR2 SMNVEV (reference sequence). Unmatched junction bases numbered 4, after V lost 5 bases and J lost 4 bases. The CDR3 loop reads CASSPLAGVETQYF. DNA of the CDR3: TGTGCCAGCAGTCCCCTAGCGGGAGTAGAGACCCAGTACTTC.

This clone has only a few counts. The chain has TRBV2 and TRBJ1-4; 10 nucleotides match TRBD1. Per germline, CDR1 SNHLY and CDR2 FYNNEI. V shed 8 bases, J shed 3 bases, and the junction held 12 bases outside the gene matches. This CDR3 has 17 residues. In DNA, the CDR3 is TGTGCCAGCTCGTTCCGGGACAGGGGAGGGTCTAATGAAAAACTGTTTTTT. As protein: CASSFRDRGGSNEKLFF.

This clone showed up just once. The chain uses TRBV4-1 and TRBJ2-7; possible D gene TRBD2, 6 bases. CDR1 and CDR2 from the germline V gene are MGHRA and YSYEKL. The CDR3 extends over 15 amino acids. V was clipped by 3 bases and J by 0 bases, with 12 bases between them. The CDR3 sequence: CASSQIADISYEQYF. The CDR3 nucleotides read TGCGCCAGCAGCCAGATAGCGGACATCTCCTACGAGCAGTACTTC.

DNA of the CDR3: TGTGCCAGCAGCCACAATACAGAAGGTAACTCCTACGAGCAGTACTTC. This encodes CASSHNTEGNSYEQYF. The rearrangement uses TRBV9 and TRBJ2-7; D is unresolved. The CDR3 contains 16 residues. CDR1 SGDLS and CDR2 YYNGEE come from the germline V gene. Trimming took off 4 bases at V and 0 bases at J, with 17 bases between the two ends.

The chain links TRBV19 to TRBJ2-3, with D perhaps TRBD1 (6 bases). CDR3 length equals 15 residues. V lost 3 bases and J 3 bases, leaving 13 bases between the germline ends. The germline V gene encodes CDR1 LNHDA and CDR2 SQIVND (reference sequence). CDR3 coding DNA: TGTGCCAGTAGTATGGAGGCAGGGGAGACAGATACGCAGTATTTT. Translating gives CASSMEAGETDTQYF.

Of note for this clone: Its ends do not fully match the called genes, so a read error is possible. V usage is TRBV27 and J usage is TRBJ1-2, with D possibly TRBD1 on 6 matching bases. The germline CDR1 and CDR2 sequences are MNHEY and SMNVEV (reference sequence). This CDR3 region has 9 residues. The CDR3 reads CASPGRQAF. The CDR3 region has the DNA TGTGCCAGCCCGGGCAGACAGGCCTTC.

CDR3 sequence reads: CSVESGVGGTGEQYF. The CDR3 bases are TGCAGCGTTGAGAGCGGGGTCGGGGGTACCGGCGAGCAGTACTTC. This chain joins TRBV29-1 and TRBJ2-7; 7 bases are shared with TRBD2. Germline V lookup: CDR1 SQVTM, CDR2 ANQGSEA. This CDR3 comprises 15 residues. Trimming removed 3 bases from V and 6 bases from J; junction bases left unmatched: 14.

This chain connects TRBV18 to TRBJ1-2, with D hard to call. The CDR3 is 15 residues long. The germline CDR1 and CDR2 sequences are KGHSH and LQKENI. The ends were cut back, 6 bases at V and 6 bases at J, with 20 bases in the middle. The CDR3 protein is CASSLQSGVRDGYTF. CDR3 nucleotides: TGTGCCAGCTCCCTTCAGTCCGGGGTCAGAGATGGCTACACCTTC.